This TCR beta chain was obtained from a study of control samples from healthy donors and cancer patients. Germline V lookup: CDR1 SGHAT, CDR2 FQNNGV. The CDR3 runs 13 residues. Trimming cost V 5 bases and J 1 base, with 9 bases left between them. Profiling relied on immunoSEQ multiplex PCR, and the TCRdb table lists in-frame clones only, not all of them. The table shows around 200,000 clones, with approximately 92% occurring only once. The specimen sequenced was blood. This TCR derives from a man aged 18 to 35 in good health. This chain links TRBV11-2 with TRBJ2-7, with D perhaps TRBD2 (6 bases). CDR3 coding DNA: TGTGCCAGCAGCCGGGACTCGTCCTACGAGCAGTACTTC. It yields the protein CASSRDSSYEQYF.